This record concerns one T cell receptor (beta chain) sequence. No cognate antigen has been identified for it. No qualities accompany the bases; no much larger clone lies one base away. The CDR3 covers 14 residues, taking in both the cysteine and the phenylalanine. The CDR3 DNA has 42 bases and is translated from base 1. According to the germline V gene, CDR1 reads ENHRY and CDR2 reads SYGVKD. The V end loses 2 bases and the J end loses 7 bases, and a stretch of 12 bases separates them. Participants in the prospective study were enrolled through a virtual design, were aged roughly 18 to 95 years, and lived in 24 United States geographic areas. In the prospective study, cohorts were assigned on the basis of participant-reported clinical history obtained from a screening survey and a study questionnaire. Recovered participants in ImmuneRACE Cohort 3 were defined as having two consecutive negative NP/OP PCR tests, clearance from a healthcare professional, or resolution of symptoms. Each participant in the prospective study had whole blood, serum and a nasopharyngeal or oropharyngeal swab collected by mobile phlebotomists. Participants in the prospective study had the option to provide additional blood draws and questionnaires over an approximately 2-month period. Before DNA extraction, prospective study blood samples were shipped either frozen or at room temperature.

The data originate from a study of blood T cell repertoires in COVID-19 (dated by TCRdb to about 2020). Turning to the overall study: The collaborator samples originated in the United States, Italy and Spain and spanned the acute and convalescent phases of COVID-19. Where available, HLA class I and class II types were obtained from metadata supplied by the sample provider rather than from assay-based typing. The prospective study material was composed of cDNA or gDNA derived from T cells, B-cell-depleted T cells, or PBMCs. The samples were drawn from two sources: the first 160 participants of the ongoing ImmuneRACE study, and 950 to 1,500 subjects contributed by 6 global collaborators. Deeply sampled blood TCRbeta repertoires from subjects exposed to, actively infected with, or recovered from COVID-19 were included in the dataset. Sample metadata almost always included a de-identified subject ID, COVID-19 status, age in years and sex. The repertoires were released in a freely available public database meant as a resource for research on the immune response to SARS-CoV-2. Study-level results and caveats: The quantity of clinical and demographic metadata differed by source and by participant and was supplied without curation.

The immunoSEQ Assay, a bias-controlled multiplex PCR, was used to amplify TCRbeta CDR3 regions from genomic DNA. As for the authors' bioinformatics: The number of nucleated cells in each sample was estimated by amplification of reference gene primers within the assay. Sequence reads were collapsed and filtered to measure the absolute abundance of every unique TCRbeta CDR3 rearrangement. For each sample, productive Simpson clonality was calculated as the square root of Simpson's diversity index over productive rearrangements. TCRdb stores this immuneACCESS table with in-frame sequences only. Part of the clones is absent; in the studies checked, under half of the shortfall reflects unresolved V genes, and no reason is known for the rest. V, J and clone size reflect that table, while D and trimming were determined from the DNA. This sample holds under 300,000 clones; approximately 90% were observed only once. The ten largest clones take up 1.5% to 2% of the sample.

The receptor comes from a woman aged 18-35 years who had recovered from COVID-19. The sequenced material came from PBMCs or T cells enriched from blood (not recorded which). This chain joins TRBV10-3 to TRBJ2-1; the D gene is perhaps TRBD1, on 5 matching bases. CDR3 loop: CAISEDRTGNEQFF. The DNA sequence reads TGTGCCATCAGTGAGGATCGAACAGGAAATGAGCAGTTCTTC.